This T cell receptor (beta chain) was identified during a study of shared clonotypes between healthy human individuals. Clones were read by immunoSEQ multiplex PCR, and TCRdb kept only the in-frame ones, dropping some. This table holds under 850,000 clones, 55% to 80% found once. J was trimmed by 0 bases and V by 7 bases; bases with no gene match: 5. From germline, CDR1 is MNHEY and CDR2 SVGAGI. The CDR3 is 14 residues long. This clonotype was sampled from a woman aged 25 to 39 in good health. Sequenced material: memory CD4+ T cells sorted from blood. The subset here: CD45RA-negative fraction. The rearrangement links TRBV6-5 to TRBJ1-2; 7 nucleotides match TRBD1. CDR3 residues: CASTRTGANYGYTF. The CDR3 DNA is TGTGCCAGCACTCGGACAGGAGCTAACTATGGCTACACCTTC.